The rows below give T cell receptor beta chains drawn from one sample of a study of cytomegalovirus exposure and HLA in healthy donors. Sequencing used immunoSEQ multiplex PCR; TCRdb keeps in-frame clones, though not all of them. The sample carries about 130,000 clones, around 77% recorded once. The material sequenced was PBMCs. These receptors came from a man in his fifties in good health and CMV-seronegative. Each CDR3 is given with its conserved first and last residue. The order of the fields is J gene, D gene, CDR3 length, V gene, clone size, CDR3 DNA, CDR3 protein. The D gene is left open where the match is weak. The listing skips clone size in some rows; elsewhere it reads once, few, many or a size class.

TRBJ2-1	TRBD1	20	TRBV28	NA	TGTGCCAGCAGTTTATCATACAGGGGGCGAACTCAAATTACCTACAATGAGCAGTTCTTC	CASSLSYRGRTQITYNEQFF
TRBJ1-1	TRBD1	15	TRBV4-3	NA	TGCGCCAGCAGCCAACTGGACAGGGCGAACACTGAAGCTTTCTTT	CASSQLDRANTEAFF
TRBJ2-7	TRBD2	14	TRBV27	few	TGTGCCAGCGCTCCGGGACTATACTCCTACGAGCAGTACTTC	CASAPGLYSYEQYF
TRBJ2-3	TRBD2	16	TRBV5-1	few	TGCGCCAGCAGTCTCGGGGCGAGCGGGAGTACAGATACGCAGTATTTT	CASSLGASGSTDTQYF
TRBJ1-1	NA	15	TRBV28	NA	TGTGCCAGCAGTTTCGGGGTTCGGGAACCCACTGAAGCTTTCTTT	CASSFGVREPTEAFF
TRBJ2-7	TRBD2	19	TRBV27	NA	TGTGCCAGCAGTCCAGCCCGGGGTGGAGCGGGAGAAGGGTCCTACGAGCAGTACTTC	CASSPARGGAGEGSYEQYF
TRBJ1-1	NA	11	TRBV11-3	NA	TGTGCCAGTAGCGGGGGGTCCGAGGCTTTCTTT	CASSGGSEAFF
TRBJ2-5	TRBD2	16	TRBV28	NA	TGTGCCAGCCCTTACGGGGTGCGGGAGGGCGGGGAGACCCAGTACTTC	CASPYGVREGGETQYF
TRBJ2-5	NA	15	TRBV19	NA	TGTGCCAGTAGTATAGCTGCCGTGGGGGGAGAGACCCAGTACTTC	CASSIAAVGGETQYF
TRBJ2-3	TRBD2	16	TRBV6-1	NA	TGTGCCAGCAGTGGTCCGGGACTAGCGGGAGTGGCTACGCAGTATTTT	CASSGPGLAGVATQYF
TRBJ1-1	NA	14	TRBV6-1	few	TGTGCCAGTAGCCGGGTCAGGGGGAACACTGAAGCTTTCTTT	CASSRVRGNTEAFF
TRBJ2-1	TRBD2	13	TRBV7-2	NA	TGTGCCAGCAGCTTACAGTCCCAGCGGGGCAAGTTCTTC	CASSLQSQRGKFF
TRBJ2-3	NA	17	TRBV12-5	NA	TGTGCTAGTGGTCACTTCATACCTCCGTTCCTAGCAGATACGCAGTATTTT	CASGHFIPPFLADTQYF
TRBJ2-2	TRBD1	13	TRBV2	NA	TGTGCCAGCAGCGCGGACAGGGGCGGGGAGCTGTTTTTT	CASSADRGGELFF
TRBJ2-1	NA	15	TRBV12-5	NA	TGTGCTAGTGGTCCCGGCTACTCGTCTGGAGATGAGCAGTTCTTC	CASGPGYSSGDEQFF
TRBJ2-7	NA	16	TRBV28	NA	TGTGCCAGCAGTTTATCACTAGCTGAGCAATTCTTCGAGCAGTACTTC	CASSLSLAEQFFEQYF
TRBJ1-1	NA	10	TRBV29-1	NA	TGCAGCGCCTCGAACACTGAAGCTTTCTTT	CSASNTEAFF
TRBJ2-3	NA	14	TRBV7-2	NA	TGTGCCAGCAGCTTAGTAGGAGGGACAGATACGCAGTATTTT	CASSLVGGTDTQYF
TRBJ2-2	TRBD2	17	TRBV7-9	NA	TGTGCCAGCAGCTATACCCTAGCGGGAGCTGGGACCGGGGAGCTGTTTTTT	CASSYTLAGAGTGELFF
TRBJ1-6	NA	12	TRBV30	NA	TGTGCCTGGACCATGGGCCGGCAGGACCTCCACTTT	CAWTMGRQDLHF
TRBJ1-1	NA	11	TRBV7-2	NA	TGTGCCAGCAGCTCTCTCGCTGAAGCTTTCTTT	CASSSLAEAFF
TRBJ1-1	NA	14	TRBV21-1	NA	TGTGCCAGCAGCAAAGCACTCCCGAACACTGAAGCTTTCTTT	CASSKALPNTEAFF
TRBJ2-5	TRBD2	15	TRBV10-3	NA	TGTGCCATCAGTGATAGCGGGAAAAACCAAGAGACCCAGTACTTC	CAISDSGKNQETQYF
TRBJ1-5	NA	12	TRBV2	NA	TGTGCCAGCAGGGGCCCGAATCAGCCCCAGCATTTT	CASRGPNQPQHF
TRBJ1-4	NA	16	TRBV7-2	NA	TGTGCCAGCAGCTTAGTTCCTGGGGGGGCTGGGGAAAAACTGTTTTTT	CASSLVPGGAGEKLFF
TRBJ2-2	NA	15	TRBV5-1	once	TGCGCCAGCAGCCTTGGAGGGCATGGGGCCGGGGAGCTGTTTTTT	CASSLGGHGAGELFF
TRBJ2-2	NA	15	TRBV7-2	NA	TGTGCCAGCAGTGTTAGGGGACAAAACTTCGGGGAGCTGTTTTTT	CASSVRGQNFGELFF
TRBJ2-7	TRBD1	13	TRBV6-1	NA	TGTGCCAGCTCCGGGACAGGTACCTACGAGCAGTACTTC	CASSGTGTYEQYF
TRBJ1-1	TRBD1	15	TRBV5-1	NA	TGCGCCAGCAGCCAGGCCGGGACAGGGGGCACTGAAGCTTTCTTT	CASSQAGTGGTEAFF
TRBJ2-3	NA	17	TRBV29-1	NA	TGCAGCGTTGAACGAGGAGCGCCAGGGGATTGGACAGATACGCAGTATTTT	CSVERGAPGDWTDTQYF
TRBJ2-1	TRBD2	16	TRBV7-6	NA	TGTGCCAGCAGCTCCCGGACTAGCGGGAGGGCCGGTGAGCAGTTCTTC	CASSSRTSGRAGEQFF
TRBJ1-2	TRBD1	14	TRBV5-1	NA	TGCGCCAGCAGGCTCGCCGGGACAGGGAACGGCTATACCTTC	CASRLAGTGNGYTF
TRBJ1-2	TRBD1	12	TRBV29-1	NA	TGCAGCGGGGGTGGGACAGGGGAGGGCTACACCTTC	CSGGGTGEGYTF
TRBJ2-6	TRBD1	17	TRBV4-3	few	TGCGCCAGCAGCCAAGATGGGGACAGCTCTGGGGCCAACGTCCTGACTTTC	CASSQDGDSSGANVLTF
TRBJ2-3	TRBD2	13	TRBV29-1	NA	TGCAGCGTTGAAGTTGCGGGGGGGAATACGCAGTATTTT	CSVEVAGGNTQYF
TRBJ2-3	NA	14	TRBV5-1	NA	TGCGCCAGCAGCTTACAGGAGAACACAGATACGCAGTATTTT	CASSLQENTDTQYF
TRBJ2-7	NA	16	TRBV6-5	NA	TGTGCCAGCAGTTACTCGAATATCCCGACTCACGACGAGCAGTACTTC	CASSYSNIPTHDEQYF
TRBJ1-2	NA	16	TRBV18	NA	TGTGCCGCCACGGACAGTGTCGATCTAACTATGTATGGCTACACCTTC	CAATDSVDLTMYGYTF
TRBJ2-3	TRBD1	15	TRBV4-1	NA	TGCGCCAGCAGCCATCGACAGGGTAGCACAGATACGCAGTATTTT	CASSHRQGSTDTQYF
TRBJ1-2	NA	14	TRBV30	NA	TGTGCCTGGAGTCTCACTGCATCCTCGTATGGCTACACCTTC	CAWSLTASSYGYTF
TRBJ1-1	NA	15	TRBV5-8	NA	TGTGCCAGCAGCTGGGGGGTCCAGAGCAACACTGAAGCTTTCTTT	CASSWGVQSNTEAFF
TRBJ1-4	NA	14	TRBV6-1	NA	TGTGCCAGCAGTGATAACGGGAGTAATGAAAAACTGTTTTTT	CASSDNGSNEKLFF
TRBJ1-1	NA	13	TRBV4-1	few	TGCGCCAGCAGCCAAGGGCCGAACACTGAAGCTTTCTTT	CASSQGPNTEAFF
TRBJ2-1	NA	15	TRBV28	NA	TGTGCCAGCAGTTTCGGTCCAGGGACCTACAATGAGCAGTTCTTC	CASSFGPGTYNEQFF
TRBJ1-5	NA	15	TRBV30	NA	TGTGCCTGGAGTGTATCCGGGGGGAGGCATCAGCCCCAGCATTTT	CAWSVSGGRHQPQHF
TRBJ1-4	TRBD1	16	TRBV7-2	NA	TGTGCCAGCAGTCCTCGATCTCAGGGGGCTAATGAAAAACTGTTTTTT	CASSPRSQGANEKLFF
TRBJ2-1	NA	12	TRBV28	NA	TGTGCCAGCTTCGAAGGCAGCGATGAGCAGTTCTTC	CASFEGSDEQFF
TRBJ1-5	NA	15	TRBV28	NA	TGTGCCAGCAGTTTCGGGATGGCGAACAATCAGCCCCAGCATTTT	CASSFGMANNQPQHF
TRBJ1-2	NA	14	TRBV6-6	NA	TGTGCCAGCAGCCCGGCGGCGGGGGCCTATGGCTACACCTTC	CASSPAAGAYGYTF
TRBJ2-5	TRBD2	16	TRBV30	NA	TGTGCCTGGAAAGGACTAGCGGGAGGGCGGGGAGAGACCCAGTACTTC	CAWKGLAGGRGETQYF
TRBJ2-7	TRBD1	15	TRBV4-1	NA	TGCGCCAGCAGCCAAGATGGACAGGGTGTCTACGAGCAGTACTTC	CASSQDGQGVYEQYF
TRBJ1-4	NA	13	TRBV27	NA	TGTGCCAGCAGTTTTTCAGGGAATGAAAAACTGTTTTTT	CASSFSGNEKLFF
TRBJ2-5	NA	15	TRBV9	NA	TGTGCCAGCAGCGTAGAAATGCAGTTCCAAGAGACCCAGTACTTC	CASSVEMQFQETQYF
TRBJ2-5	TRBD2	14	TRBV7-2	NA	TGTGCCAGCAGCCTGGGGGGGAGGCCGGAGACCCAGTACTTC	CASSLGGRPETQYF
TRBJ2-5	TRBD2	13	TRBV5-4	NA	TGTGCCAGCAGCTCGACTAGCGAGGGGACCCAGTACTTC	CASSSTSEGTQYF